These 13 T cell receptor beta chains came from one sample sequenced in a study of cytomegalovirus exposure and HLA in healthy donors. The PCR made use of 60 Vbeta and 13 Jbeta primers. TCRdb's table, derived via immunoSEQ multiplex PCR, lists solely in-frame clones and lacks some. The profile covers more than 95,000 clones, with around 82% appearing a single time and 3.6% taken by the ten largest. Sequencing input: PBMCs. The receptor set was obtained from a middle-aged man in good health and CMV-seronegative.

This sequence joins TRBV15 and TRBJ2-3, with TRBD1 matching 7 bases. Germline V gene sequence: CDR1 LNHNV, CDR2 YYDKDF (reference sequence). This CDR3 spans 14 amino acids. V shed 3 bases, J shed 1 base, and the junction held 1 base outside the gene matches. As DNA, the CDR3 is TGTGCCACCAGCAGTGACAGGGGCACAGATACGCAGTATTTT. Translation: CATSSDRGTDTQYF.

The chain carries TRBV30 and TRBJ1-3; 7 bases align to TRBD1. The CDR3 runs 14 residues. CDR1 GTSNPN and CDR2 SVGIG come from the germline V gene (reference sequence). V lost 3 bases, J lost 2 bases, and 4 bases stayed unmatched. CDR3 coding DNA: TGTGCCTGGAGCGAGGGGGCGGCTGGAAACACCATATATTTT. It translates to CAWSEGAAGNTIYF.

J is TRBJ1-5 and V is TRBV7-2; 8 bases are a match to TRBD1. The junction had 7 bases not matched to a gene; V was cut back by 0 bases and J by 0 bases. Germline values: CDR1 SGHTA, CDR2 FQGNSA. This CDR3 comprises 18 residues. In nucleotides, the CDR3 is TGTGCCAGCAGCTTAGCCGGGACAGGCGGGGCTAGCAATCAGCCCCAGCATTTT. Its protein product is CASSLAGTGGASNQPQHF.

This clone was counted a few times. The chain couples TRBV9 to TRBJ1-3, with D unclear. Trimming cost V 0 bases and J 0 bases, with 10 bases left between them. Germline V gene data show CDR1 as SGDLS and CDR2 as YYNGEE. This CDR3 region has 16 residues. CDR3 residues: CASSVDQALSGNTIYF. CDR3 bases: TGTGCCAGCAGCGTAGATCAGGCCCTCTCTGGAAACACCATATATTTT.

The chain has TRBV7-2 and TRBJ2-7; 8 positions match TRBD2. Losses at the gene ends were 8 bases for V and 0 bases for J; bases not matched to a gene: 12. From germline, CDR1 is SGHTA and CDR2 FQGNSA. There are 16 residues in the CDR3. CDR3: CASGDPGLGSSYEQYF. CDR3 nucleotides: TGTGCCAGCGGGGATCCGGGACTAGGAAGCTCCTACGAGCAGTACTTC.

Concerning this clone itself: The junction departs from germline at one end; a sequencing error may be responsible. Other nucleotide sequences in the sample specify the same CDR3. V gene TRBV5-4 combines with J gene TRBJ2-6; the D gene is possibly TRBD1 (5 bases). Germline V gene sequence: CDR1 SGHNT, CDR2 YYREEE (reference sequence). This CDR3 is built from 15 residues. CDR3 in DNA: TGTGCCAGCAGCTTGGTTTACTCTGGGGCCAATGTCCTGACTTTC. Amino acid sequence: CASSLVYSGANVLTF. Combining the CDR3 with reference TRBV5-4 and TRBJ2-6 gives the whole variable domain ETGVTQSPTHLIKTRGQQVTLRCSSQSGHNTVSWYQQALGQGPQFIFQYYREEENGRGNFPPRFSGLQFPNYSSELNVNALELDDSALYLCASSLVYSGANVLTFGAGSRLTVL.

V is TRBV6-6 and J is TRBJ2-7, with D uncertain. Germline V gives CDR1 MNHNY, CDR2 SVGAGI (reference sequence). The CDR3 contains 16 residues. The ends were cut back, 0 bases at V and 2 bases at J, with 14 bases in the middle. The CDR3 loop is CASSYSYLLRTYEQYF. The CDR3, as DNA: TGTGCCAGCAGTTACTCGTATCTCCTCAGAACCTACGAGCAGTACTTC.

The V call is TRBV11-2, the J call TRBJ2-7; possible D gene TRBD2, 7 bases. CDR1 is SGHAT, CDR2 FQNNGV, per germline. CDR3 length: 16 residues. V lost 5 bases to trimming and J lost 6 bases, with 23 bases between them. CDR3 bases: TGTGCCAGCAGCCATCCCCCCTGGGGGGGCCAGGGCGAGCAGTACTTC. Translating it yields CASSHPPWGGQGEQYF.

The chain has TRBV5-4 and TRBJ1-4; 8 nucleotides agree with TRBD1. The germline gives CDR1 SGHNT, CDR2 YYREEE (reference sequence). This CDR3 is built from 14 residues. J gave up 8 bases and V 5 bases, and 8 bases lay outside the gene matches. The CDR3 spells CASSQRQGREKLFF. Written as DNA, the CDR3 is TGTGCCAGCAGTCAAAGACAGGGGCGGGAAAAACTGTTTTTT. Supplemented by reference TRBV5-4 and TRBJ1-4, the full variable domain reads ETGVTQSPTHLIKTRGQQVTLRCSSQSGHNTVSWYQQALGQGPQFIFQYYREEENGRGNFPPRFSGLQFPNYSSELNVNALELDDSALYLCASSQRQGREKLFFGSGTQLSVL.

V gene TRBV6-5 combines with J gene TRBJ1-2; weak D call: TRBD1 (5 bases). The CDR3 spans 14 residues. V shed 6 bases and J shed 3 bases, with 14 bases lying between them. Germline CDR1 and CDR2: MNHEY and SVGAGI. CDR3 region: CASSPLRGDYGYTF. The CDR3 DNA follows: TGTGCCAGCAGCCCCTTGCGGGGCGACTATGGCTACACCTTC.

The chain links TRBV4-1 to TRBJ1-6; the D gene is possibly TRBD1 (5 bases). Germline V gene lookup returns CDR1 MGHRA and CDR2 YSYEKL. Trimming pared 0 bases from V and 10 bases from J, leaving 16 bases between. The CDR3 runs 16 residues. This chain's CDR3 is CASSQDSGGGWSPLHF. The CDR3, as DNA: TGCGCCAGCAGCCAAGATTCCGGGGGGGGTTGGTCACCCCTCCACTTT.

This clone has a handful of counts. The chain uses TRBV2 and TRBJ1-3; D gene uncertain. The CDR3 spans 14 residues. Per germline, CDR1 SNHLY and CDR2 FYNNEI. The V gene lost 3 bases and the J gene lost 0 bases, with 6 bases spanning the gap. Here the CDR3 DNA reads TGTGCCAGCAGTGACCCATCCTCTGGAAACACCATATATTTT. Its protein product is CASSDPSSGNTIYF.

J is TRBJ2-3 and V is TRBV29-1; the D gene is possibly TRBD1 (5 bases). The germline V gene encodes CDR1 SQVTM and CDR2 ANQGSEA. The CDR3 is made up of 13 amino acids. Deletions cut 5 bases from V and 1 base from J, with 10 bases between. In DNA, the CDR3 is TGCAGCGTTAGGGGCGGAGGCACAGATACGCAGTATTTT. As protein: CSVRGGGTDTQYF.